This T cell receptor beta chain was identified during a study of control samples from healthy donors and cancer patients. Germline trimming cut 4 bases from V and 5 bases from J; bases unmatched to any gene: 1. The CDR3 runs 13 residues. Looked up from germline, CDR1 is MNHEY and CDR2 is SVGAGI. The method was immunoSEQ multiplex PCR; TCRdb's version includes in-frame clones alone and lacks a portion of them. The sample lists about 150,000 clones, 94% occurring once. The chain joins TRBV6-5 to TRBJ1-1; 10 bases match TRBD1. Sequencing input: blood. The sequence was obtained from a woman aged 18-29 years in good health. CDR3 in DNA: TGTGCCAGCAGTTGGGGACAGGGGACTGAAGCTTTCTTT. This codes for CASSWGQGTEAFF.